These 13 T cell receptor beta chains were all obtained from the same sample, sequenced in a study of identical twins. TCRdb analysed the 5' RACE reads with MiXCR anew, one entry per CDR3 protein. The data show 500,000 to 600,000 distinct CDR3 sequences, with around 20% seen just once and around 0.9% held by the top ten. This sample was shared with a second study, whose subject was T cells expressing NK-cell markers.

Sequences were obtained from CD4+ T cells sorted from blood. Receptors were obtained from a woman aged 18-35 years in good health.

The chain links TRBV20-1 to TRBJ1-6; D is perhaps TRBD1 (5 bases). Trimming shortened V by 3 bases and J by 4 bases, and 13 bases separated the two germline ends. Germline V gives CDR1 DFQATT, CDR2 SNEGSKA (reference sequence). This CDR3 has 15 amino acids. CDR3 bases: TGCAGTGCTAGGGGGTTGGGGGATTATAATTCACCCCTCCACTTT. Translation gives CSARGLGDYNSPLHF.

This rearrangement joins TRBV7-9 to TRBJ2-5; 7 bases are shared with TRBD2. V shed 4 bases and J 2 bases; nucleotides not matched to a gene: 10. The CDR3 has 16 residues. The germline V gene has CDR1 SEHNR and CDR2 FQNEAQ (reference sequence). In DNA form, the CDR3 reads TGTGCCAGCAGCTCCGCTCGAGCGGGGCCTCAAGAGACCCAGTACTTC. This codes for CASSSARAGPQETQYF.

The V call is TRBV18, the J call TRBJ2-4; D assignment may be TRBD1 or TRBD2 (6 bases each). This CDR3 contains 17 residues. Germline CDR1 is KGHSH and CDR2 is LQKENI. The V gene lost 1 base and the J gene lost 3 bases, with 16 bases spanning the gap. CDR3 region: CASSPRLRGEGKNIQYF. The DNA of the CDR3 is TGTGCCAGCTCACCACGGCTTAGGGGGGAAGGCAAAAACATTCAGTACTTC.

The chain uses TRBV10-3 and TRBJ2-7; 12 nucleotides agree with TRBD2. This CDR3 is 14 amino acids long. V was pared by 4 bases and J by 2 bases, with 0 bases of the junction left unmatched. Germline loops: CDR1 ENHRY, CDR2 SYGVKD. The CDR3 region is CAISGLAGAYEQYF. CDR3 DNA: TGTGCCATCAGTGGACTAGCGGGGGCCTACGAGCAGTACTTC.

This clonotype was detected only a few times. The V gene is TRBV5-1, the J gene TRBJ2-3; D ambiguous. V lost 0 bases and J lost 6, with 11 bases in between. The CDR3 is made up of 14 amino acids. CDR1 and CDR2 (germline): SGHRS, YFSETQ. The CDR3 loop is CASSLVSHRDTQYF. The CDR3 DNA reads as TGCGCCAGCAGCTTGGTGTCTCATCGGGATACGCAGTATTTT. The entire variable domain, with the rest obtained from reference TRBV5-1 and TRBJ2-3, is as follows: KAGVTQTPRYLIKTRGQQVTLSCSPISGHRSVSWYQQTPGQGLQFLFEYFSETQRNKGNFPGRFSGRQFSNSRSEMNVSTLELGDSALYLCASSLVSHRDTQYFGPGTRLTVL.

Here the CDR3 DNA reads TGTGCACTAAGGTCGTCCGGGGAGCTGTTTTTT. Encoded protein: CALRSSGELFF. The chain combines TRBV10-3 with TRBJ2-2; no clear D. CDR1 is ENHRY and CDR2 is SYGVKD in the germline V gene. The CDR3 is 11 residues long.

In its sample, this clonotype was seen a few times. The CDR3 bases are TGTGCCAGCGCACCGGGCCAGACCTACAATGAGCAGTTCTTC. The encoded protein is CASAPGQTYNEQFF. The J gene is TRBJ2-1, the V gene TRBV11-2; D remains unclear. This CDR3 has 14 residues. The germline V gene has CDR1 SGHAT and CDR2 FQNNGV. V was trimmed by 8 bases and J by 2 bases, leaving 13 bases between them.

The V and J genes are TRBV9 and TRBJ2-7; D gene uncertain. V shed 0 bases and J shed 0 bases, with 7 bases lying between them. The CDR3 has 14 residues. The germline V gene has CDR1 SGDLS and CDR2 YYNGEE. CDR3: CASSVVPSSYEQYF. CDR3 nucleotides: TGTGCCAGCAGCGTAGTACCGAGCTCCTACGAGCAGTACTTC.

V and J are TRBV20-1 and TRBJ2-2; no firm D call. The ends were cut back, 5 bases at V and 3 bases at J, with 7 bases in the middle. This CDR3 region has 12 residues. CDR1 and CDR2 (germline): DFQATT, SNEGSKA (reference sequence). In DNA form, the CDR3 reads TGCAGTGCTTTTAGGGACACCGGGGAGCTGTTTTTT. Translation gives CSAFRDTGELFF.

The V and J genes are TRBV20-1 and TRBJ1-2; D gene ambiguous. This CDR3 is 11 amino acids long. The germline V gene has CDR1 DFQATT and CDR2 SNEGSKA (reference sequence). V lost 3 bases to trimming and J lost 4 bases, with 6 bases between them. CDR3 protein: CSASNIYGYTF. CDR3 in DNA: TGCAGTGCTAGCAACATCTATGGCTACACCTTC.

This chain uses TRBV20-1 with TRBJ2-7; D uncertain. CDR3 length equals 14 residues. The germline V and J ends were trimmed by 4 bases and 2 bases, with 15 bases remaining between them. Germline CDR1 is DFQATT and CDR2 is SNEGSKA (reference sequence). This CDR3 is CSAKDPNLPYEQYF. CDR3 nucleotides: TGCAGTGCTAAGGACCCGAATCTCCCCTACGAGCAGTACTTC.

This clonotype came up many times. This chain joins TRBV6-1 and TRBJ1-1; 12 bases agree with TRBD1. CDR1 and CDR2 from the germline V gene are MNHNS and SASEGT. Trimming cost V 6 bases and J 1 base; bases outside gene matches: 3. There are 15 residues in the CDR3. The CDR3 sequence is CASRGQGAGNTEAFF. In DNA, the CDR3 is TGTGCCAGCAGGGGACAGGGGGCTGGGAACACTGAAGCTTTCTTT.

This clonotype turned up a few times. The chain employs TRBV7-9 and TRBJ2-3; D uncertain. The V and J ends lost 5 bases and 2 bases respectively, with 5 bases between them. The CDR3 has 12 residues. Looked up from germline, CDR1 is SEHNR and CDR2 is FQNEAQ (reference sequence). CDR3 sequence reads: CASSRYTDTQYF. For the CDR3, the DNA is TGTGCCAGCAGCCGATACACAGATACGCAGTATTTT.